This TCR beta chain appears in the sequencing data of a study of blood T cell repertoires in COVID-19. On the study more broadly: The samples span acute and convalescent COVID-19 from the United States, Italy and Spain.

CDR3 length equals 16 residues. V was pared by 4 bases and J by 2 bases, with 9 bases of the junction left unmatched. From germline, CDR1 is SGHDT and CDR2 YYEEEE. Under the authors' procedure: The authors estimated nucleated cell counts from reference gene primer amplification. Repertoires were generated with immunoSEQ multiplex PCR, while TCRdb's copy carries only in-frame clones and drops some. The DNA gave D and trimming, while V, J and clone size come from that table. Of approximately 76,000 clones in the sample, about 80% were seen once. The TCR comes from a man aged 50 to 60 with acute or convalescent COVID-19. The chain combines TRBV5-6 with TRBJ1-2; 9 nucleotides line up with TRBD1. Sequencing was carried out using peripheral blood. The CDR3 is CASSRTDTGGNYGYTF. The DNA for the CDR3 is TGTGCCAGCAGCCGAACCGACACAGGGGGCAACTATGGCTACACCTTC.